The next 26 T cell receptor beta chains were all read from a single sample in a study of cytomegalovirus exposure and HLA in healthy donors. It was with 60 Vbeta and 13 Jbeta primers that the PCR ran. Data came from immunoSEQ multiplex PCR; TCRdb stores just in-frame clones and leaves some out. Of roughly 180,000 clones listed, about 80% are singletons. The sequenced sample was PBMCs. The receptors were gathered from a middle-aged man in good health and CMV-seropositive.

This chain joins TRBV18 and TRBJ1-2, with 8 bases fitting TRBD1. Germline CDR1 is KGHSH and CDR2 is LQKENI. The CDR3 is 16 residues long. V lost 2 bases to trimming and J lost 2 bases; unmatched junction nucleotides: 7. Here the CDR3 DNA reads TGTGCCAGCTCACCATGGACAGGGAGAATAAACTATGGCTACACCTTC. This encodes CASSPWTGRINYGYTF.

The chain recombines TRBV5-5 with TRBJ1-1, with D uncertain. CDR1 is SGHKS, CDR2 YYEKEE, per germline (reference sequence). V lost 2 bases and J 5 bases, leaving 16 bases between the germline ends. The CDR3 loop spans 15 amino acids. Here the CDR3 DNA reads TGTGCCAGCAGCTTCAAAGGCTCGGAGGTAACTGAAGCTTTCTTT. Translated: CASSFKGSEVTEAFF.

There are a few counts of this clone. This chain joins TRBV4-2 and TRBJ1-1; possible D gene TRBD1, 5 bases. Trimming stripped 1 base from V and 0 bases from J, with 9 bases between. The germline V gene has CDR1 LGHNA and CDR2 YNFKEQ. There are 15 residues in the CDR3. The CDR3 here is CASSQGTQVNTEAFF. The DNA for the CDR3 is TGTGCCAGCAGCCAAGGTACACAGGTGAACACTGAAGCTTTCTTT.

The chain has TRBV7-8 and TRBJ1-5; TRBD1 is a possible D gene (5 bases). The CDR3 sequence is 18 residues long. Looked up from germline, CDR1 is SGHVS and CDR2 is FQNEAQ. V was pared by 2 bases and J by 0 bases, with 17 bases between. The CDR3: CASSLRGIRGYSNQPQHF. The CDR3 nucleotides are TGTGCCAGCAGCTTACGGGGGATTCGCGGCTATAGCAATCAGCCCCAGCATTTT.

The chain is built from TRBV2 and TRBJ2-5, with a tentative D call TRBD1 (6 bases). V was clipped by 6 bases and J by 3 bases, with 8 bases between them. The CDR3 runs 12 residues. Germline lookup yields CDR1 SNHLY and CDR2 FYNNEI. CDR3 in amino acids: CASRDREETQYF. CDR3 nucleotides: TGTGCCAGCAGGGACAGAGAAGAGACCCAGTACTTC. The whole variable domain, filled in from reference TRBV2 and TRBJ2-5, reads EPEVTQTPSHQVTQMGQEVILRCVPISNHLYFYWYRQILGQKVEFLVSFYNNEISEKSEIFDDQFSVERPDGSNFTLKIRSTKLEDSAMYFCASRDREETQYFGPGTRLLVL.

Only a few counts were recorded for this clone. The chain couples TRBV5-1 to TRBJ2-5, with 10 bases aligning to TRBD2. The CDR3 loop spans 17 amino acids. With 0 bases clipped from V and 3 bases from J, the junction kept 8 bases outside the gene matches. Per germline, CDR1 SGHRS and CDR2 YFSETQ. This CDR3 reads CASSLAASGGLKETQYF. The CDR3 DNA follows: TGCGCCAGCAGCTTGGCAGCTAGCGGGGGTTTAAAAGAGACCCAGTACTTC.

This clone was detected a few times. V gene TRBV5-8 combines with J gene TRBJ1-1; 9 nucleotides agree with TRBD1. CDR1 and CDR2 (germline): SGHTS, YDEGEE. J gave up 10 bases and V 4 bases, and 8 bases lay outside the gene matches. This CDR3 contains 13 residues. The CDR3 region has the DNA TGTGCCAGCAGCCTACAGGGGGCGCGAACAGCTTTCTTT. It encodes CASSLQGARTAFF.

The J gene is TRBJ2-6, the V gene TRBV6-1; D gene unclear. The V gene's germline CDR1 is MNHNS and CDR2 SASEGT. The length of the CDR3 is 15 residues. V lost 3 bases to trimming and J lost 5 bases, with 11 bases between them. The CDR3 nucleotides read TGTGCCAGCAGTGACCAAGCTTTCAGGGCCAACGTCCTGACTTTC. This gives the protein CASSDQAFRANVLTF.

In DNA form, the CDR3 reads TGCGCCAGCAGCGTCCAGGGGTACACTGAAGCTTTCTTT. Its translation is CASSVQGYTEAFF. This chain links TRBV5-1 with TRBJ1-1, with D maybe TRBD1 (6 bases). Germline loops: CDR1 SGHRS, CDR2 YFSETQ. The CDR3 runs 13 residues. Trimming shortened V by 4 bases and J by 3 bases, and 10 bases separated the two germline ends.

The chain is built from TRBV18 and TRBJ2-5; maybe TRBD2 (6 bases). The CDR3 runs to 15 residues. The germline V gene encodes CDR1 KGHSH and CDR2 LQKENI. V lost 2 bases and J 1 base, leaving 11 bases between the germline ends. The CDR3 region has the DNA TGTGCCAGCTCACCAGCCGGGACTGCCCAAGAGACCCAGTACTTC. This gives the protein CASSPAGTAQETQYF.

This chain uses TRBV4-1 with TRBJ1-2, with D possibly being TRBD1 (5 bases). The CDR3 totals 14 residues. Germline V gene sequence: CDR1 MGHRA, CDR2 YSYEKL. V lost 5 bases and J lost 0, with 10 bases in between. CDR3 DNA sequence: TGCGCCAGCAGCGGGCAGGGCTCTAACTATGGCTACACCTTC. Its protein product is CASSGQGSNYGYTF.

V is TRBV9 and J is TRBJ1-1; D possibly corresponds to TRBD1 (6 bases). V shed 1 base and J shed 4 bases, with 17 bases lying between them. This CDR3 contains 16 residues. CDR1 is SGDLS, CDR2 YYNGEE, per germline. The CDR3: CASSVSGRGESTEAFF. DNA for the CDR3: TGTGCCAGCAGCGTATCAGGGAGGGGGGAGAGCACTGAAGCTTTCTTT.

A few counts support this clone. The chain carries TRBV6-6 and TRBJ1-6; 7 positions match TRBD1. The germline V gene encodes CDR1 MNHNY and CDR2 SVGAGI (reference sequence). CDR3 length: 15 amino acids. V was pared by 0 bases and J by 10 bases, with 6 bases of the junction left unmatched. The CDR3 protein is CASSYSRTGRSPLHF. In DNA, the CDR3 is TGTGCCAGCAGTTACTCCCGGACAGGAAGGTCACCCCTCCACTTT.

The chain recombines TRBV7-6 with TRBJ1-3; D is uncertain. The CDR3 runs to 13 residues. The V gene's germline CDR1 is SGHVS and CDR2 FNYEAQ. Trimming took off 8 bases at V and 0 bases at J, with 8 bases between the two ends. Written as DNA, the CDR3 is TGTGCCAGCGCAACGAGCTCTGGAAACACCATATATTTT. Translation gives CASATSSGNTIYF.

The CDR3 nucleotides read TGTGCCAGCAGACTCTCGGGACAGGGCGCGTCACCCCTCCACTTT. Protein: CASRLSGQGASPLHF. The V call is TRBV2, the J call TRBJ1-6; 9 bases line up with TRBD1. The CDR3 length is 15 residues. The trim removed 6 bases at V and 10 bases at J, leaving 10 bases unmatched. Germline-derived CDR1 and CDR2 are SNHLY and FYNNEI.

This chain's CDR3 is CSAGVNRERGYTF. DNA of the CDR3: TGCAGCGCCGGGGTGAACAGGGAGCGAGGCTACACCTTC. The rearrangement uses TRBV29-1 and TRBJ1-2; D may be TRBD1 (6 bases). The CDR3 covers 13 residues. CDR1 and CDR2 (germline): SQVTM, ANQGSEA. The V end was cut by 7 bases, the J end by 8 bases, with 20 bases between. The whole variable domain, remainder taken from reference TRBV29-1 and TRBJ1-2, is SAVISQKPSRDICQRGTSLTIQCQVDSQVTMMFWYRQQPGQSLTLIATANQGSEATYESGFVIDKFPISRPNLTFSTLTVSNMSPEDSSIYLCSAGVNRERGYTFGSGTRLTVV.

In this sample, this clone turned up a few times. The J gene is TRBJ2-3, the V gene TRBV9, with 9 bases fitting TRBD1. Germline V gene sequence: CDR1 SGDLS, CDR2 YYNGEE. This CDR3 has 16 amino acids. Trimming removed 1 base from V and 1 base from J; junction bases left unmatched: 4. Here the CDR3 reads CASSVNRDRGTDTQYF. The CDR3 DNA follows: TGTGCCAGCAGCGTAAACCGGGACAGGGGCACAGATACGCAGTATTTT.

The table lists this clone with a count of one. The chain links TRBV6-6 to TRBJ1-5, with a weak D call TRBD1 (5 bases). The V gene's germline CDR1 is MNHNY and CDR2 SVGAGI (reference sequence). The CDR3 runs to 15 residues. V lost 4 bases and J 3 bases, leaving 13 bases between the germline ends. Here the CDR3 reads CASSSRQSSNQPQHF. The CDR3 bases are TGTGCCAGCAGTTCTCGACAGTCTTCCAATCAGCCCCAGCATTTT.

This clone was counted a few times. The chain has TRBV5-4 and TRBJ2-2, with a weak D call TRBD1 (6 bases). There are 14 residues in the CDR3. CDR1 is SGHNT, CDR2 YYREEE, per germline (reference sequence). Trimming removed 3 bases at V and 5 bases at J, with 11 bases between. CDR3 sequence (DNA): TGTGCCAGCAGCTCTGCAGGGGATACCGGGGAGCTGTTTTTT. Protein sequence: CASSSAGDTGELFF.

The CDR3 DNA is TGTGCCAGCAGCTTAGGTGTTGGGGAGAGGACTTCTTGGACCATATATTTT. Protein sequence: CASSLGVGERTSWTIYF. The J gene is TRBJ1-3, the V gene TRBV7-2; D is undetermined. Trimming took 1 base from V and 10 from J, leaving 23 bases between them. Germline V CDR1 and CDR2: SGHTA, FQGNSA. The CDR3 runs 17 residues.

The V call is TRBV28, the J call TRBJ1-5; D gene ambiguous. V lost 8 bases and J 7 bases, leaving 12 bases between the germline ends. This CDR3 has 12 amino acids. CDR1 and CDR2 from the germline V gene are MDHEN and SYDVKM. CDR3 in amino acids: CASSTVGQPQHF. The CDR3 DNA sequence: TGTGCCAGCTCTACAGTCGGACAGCCCCAGCATTTT.

The V gene is TRBV5-6, the J gene TRBJ2-7, with 7 bases lining up with TRBD1. Trimming at V came to 0 bases and at J to 7 bases, leaving 7 bases not matched to a gene. CDR3 length equals 14 residues. The V gene's germline CDR1 is SGHDT and CDR2 YYEEEE. CDR3 DNA: TGTGCCAGCAGCTTGGCGACAGGGCGAGGGGAGCAGTACTTC. Its translation is CASSLATGRGEQYF.

With respect to this clone: This CDR3 is also generated by other DNA sequences in the sample. The V and J genes are TRBV30 and TRBJ1-6; perhaps TRBD1 as D (5 bases). The germline V gene encodes CDR1 GTSNPN and CDR2 SVGIG (reference sequence). CDR3 length: 16 residues. V gave up 3 bases and J gave up 3 bases, with 15 bases separating them. CDR3 sequence reads: CAWRRPGTRYNSPLHF. CDR3 DNA: TGTGCCTGGAGGAGACCTGGGACTCGCTATAATTCACCCCTCCACTTT.

The gene calls are TRBV9 and TRBJ2-3, with D unclear. This CDR3 comprises 14 residues. V gave up 0 bases and J gave up 2 bases, with 7 bases separating them. Germline V CDR1 and CDR2: SGDLS, YYNGEE. The CDR3 loop is CASSVALITDTQYF. The CDR3 DNA reads as TGTGCCAGCAGCGTAGCACTAATCACAGATACGCAGTATTTT.

This sequence joins TRBV7-9 and TRBJ1-3; D ambiguous. Germline values: CDR1 SEHNR, CDR2 FQNEAQ (reference sequence). CDR3 length: 14 amino acids. Trimming stripped 5 bases from V and 3 bases from J, with 11 bases between. As DNA, the CDR3 is TGTGCCAGCAGCCAGGCAGGTAGTGGAAACACCATATATTTT. It is translated as CASSQAGSGNTIYF.

The rearrangement links TRBV2 to TRBJ1-4, with D perhaps TRBD1 (6 bases). The germline CDR1 and CDR2 sequences are SNHLY and FYNNEI. The CDR3 loop spans 15 amino acids. V was cut by 3 bases and J by 8 bases, with 16 bases left in between. Written as DNA, the CDR3 is TGTGCCAGCAGTGACTTCCCAGGGGCTGGGGAAAAACTGTTTTTT. Amino acids: CASSDFPGAGEKLFF. The complete variable domain, with remaining parts taken from reference TRBV2 and TRBJ1-4, reads EPEVTQTPSHQVTQMGQEVILRCVPISNHLYFYWYRQILGQKVEFLVSFYNNEISEKSEIFDDQFSVERPDGSNFTLKIRSTKLEDSAMYFCASSDFPGAGEKLFFGSGTQLSVL.